The 25 T cell receptor beta chains below were found in one sample sequenced in a study of cytomegalovirus exposure and HLA in healthy donors. The method was immunoSEQ multiplex PCR; TCRdb's version includes in-frame clones alone and lacks a portion of them. The profile shows a few hundred thousand clones, 70% to 90% of them singletons. Sequencing was carried out using PBMCs. These TCRs come from a man aged 25 to 40 in good health and CMV-seronegative.

The CDR3 loop reads CASSHRWGGQETQYF. In nucleotides, the CDR3 is TGTGCCAGCAGCCACAGGTGGGGGGGCCAGGAGACCCAGTACTTC. The chain carries TRBV11-2 and TRBJ2-5, with D tentatively TRBD2 (7 bases). V was trimmed by 5 bases and J by 5 bases, leaving 18 bases between them. The CDR3 spans 15 residues. In germline, CDR1 is SGHAT, CDR2 FQNNGV. Together with reference TRBV11-2 and TRBJ2-5, the CDR3 gives the full variable domain: EAGVAQSPRYKIIEKRQSVAFWCNPISGHATLYWYQQILGQGPKLLIQFQNNGVVDDSQLPKDRFSAERLKGVDSTLKIQPAKLEDSAVYLCASSHRWGGQETQYFGPGTRLLVL.

The CDR3 nucleotides are TGTGCCAGCAGAAATACAGGGAACTATGGCTACACCTTC. Its translation is CASRNTGNYGYTF. This rearrangement joins TRBV6-5 to TRBJ1-2; a possible D gene is TRBD1 (6 bases). The CDR3 consists of 13 residues. Trimming pared 6 bases from V and 2 bases from J, leaving 10 bases between. CDR1 and CDR2 (germline): MNHEY, SVGAGI.

The chain combines TRBV2 with TRBJ2-1; TRBD1 matches 8 bases. The CDR3 runs to 14 residues. The germline V gene encodes CDR1 SNHLY and CDR2 FYNNEI. The junction had 7 bases not matched to a gene; V was cut back by 7 bases and J by 5 bases. The CDR3, as DNA: TGTGCCAGCAAGGGGGACAGGACCCACAATGAGCAGTTCTTC. Its protein is CASKGDRTHNEQFF.

This chain connects TRBV7-2 to TRBJ1-4, with D possibly TRBD1 on 6 matching bases. This CDR3 spans 15 amino acids. Germline CDR1 SGHTA, CDR2 FQGNSA. Deletions cut 1 base from V and 8 bases from J, with 14 bases between. The CDR3 loop is CASSLVRGAGEKLFF. As DNA, the CDR3 is TGTGCCAGCAGCTTAGTCCGGGGGGCTGGAGAAAAACTGTTTTTT. The whole variable domain, filled in from reference TRBV7-2 and TRBJ1-4, reads GAGVSQSPSNKVTEKGKDVELRCDPISGHTALYWYRQSLGQGLEFLIYFQGNSAPDKSGLPSDRFSAERTGGSVSTLTIQRTQQEDSAVYLCASSLVRGAGEKLFFGSGTQLSVL.

The rearrangement links TRBV4-1 to TRBJ1-4; the match to TRBD1 covers 9 bases. Germline CDR1 is MGHRA and CDR2 is YSYEKL. After removal of 2 bases from V and 1 base from J, the junction contained 5 bases not matched to a gene. The CDR3 contains 17 residues. CDR3 sequence (DNA): TGCGCCAGCAGCCAAACAGGGGGCCTCGGAACTAATGAAAAACTGTTTTTT. Encoded protein: CASSQTGGLGTNEKLFF.

The chain is built from TRBV5-6 and TRBJ1-2; tentatively, D is TRBD1 (5 bases). V lost 5 bases, J lost 4 bases, and 15 bases lay in between. This CDR3 spans 14 amino acids. Per the germline V gene, CDR1 is SGHDT and CDR2 is YYEEEE. For the CDR3, the DNA is TGTGCCAGCAGTATCTTGACAGCCCTCTATGGCTACACCTTC. Residues: CASSILTALYGYTF.

The rearrangement joins TRBV30 to TRBJ1-6; the match to TRBD1 covers 7 bases. The ends lost 3 bases at V and 7 bases at J; junction bases unmatched: 6. This CDR3 region has 14 residues. From germline, CDR1 is GTSNPN and CDR2 SVGIG (reference sequence). Written as DNA, the CDR3 is TGTGCCTGGAGCTCACAGGGGTGGAATTCACCCCTCCACTTT. Its translation: CAWSSQGWNSPLHF.

The rearrangement uses TRBV7-7 and TRBJ2-7, with TRBD1 identical over 7 bases. CDR1 and CDR2 (germline): SSHAT, FNYEAQ (reference sequence). The CDR3 contains 13 residues. V lost 5 bases to trimming and J lost 6 bases; unmatched junction nucleotides: 7. The CDR3 sequence is CASSQLQGSEQYF. The DNA for the CDR3 is TGTGCCAGCAGCCAATTACAGGGGTCCGAGCAGTACTTC.

The J gene is TRBJ1-5, the V gene TRBV11-2; 9 nucleotides agree with TRBD1. The CDR3 is made up of 15 amino acids. Looked up from germline, CDR1 is SGHAT and CDR2 is FQNNGV. V lost 6 bases to trimming and J lost 6 bases; unmatched junction nucleotides: 9. CDR3 region: CASSQGTGWRQPQHF. CDR3 sequence (DNA): TGTGCCAGCAGTCAAGGGACAGGGTGGCGTCAGCCCCAGCATTTT. Full variable domain (missing parts from reference TRBV11-2 and TRBJ1-5): EAGVAQSPRYKIIEKRQSVAFWCNPISGHATLYWYQQILGQGPKLLIQFQNNGVVDDSQLPKDRFSAERLKGVDSTLKIQPAKLEDSAVYLCASSQGTGWRQPQHFGDGTRLSIL.

The chain uses TRBV11-3 and TRBJ2-1; 7 nucleotides line up with TRBD2. From germline, CDR1 is SGHNT and CDR2 YENEEA. CDR3 size: 15 residues. J was trimmed by 5 bases and V by 0 bases; bases with no gene match: 4. CDR3 DNA sequence: TGTGCCAGCAGCTTAGAGGGACTATCCCACAATGAGCAGTTCTTC. It encodes CASSLEGLSHNEQFF.

This chain's CDR3 is CASARSGTGNNEQFF. As DNA, the CDR3 is TGTGCTTCGGCGCGGTCCGGGACTGGGAACAATGAGCAGTTCTTC. The chain has TRBV12-5 and TRBJ2-1, with a possible D match to TRBD2 (6 bases). Trimming pared 11 bases from V and 5 bases from J, leaving 22 bases between. This CDR3 spans 15 amino acids. CDR1 LGHNT and CDR2 FRNRAP come from the germline V gene. Supplemented by reference TRBV12-5 and TRBJ2-1, the full variable domain reads DARVTQTPRHKVTEMGQEVTMRCQPILGHNTVFWYRQTMMQGLELLAYFRNRAPLDDSGMPKDRFSAEMPDATLATLKIQPSEPRDSAVYFCASARSGTGNNEQFFGPGTRLTVL.

The V gene is TRBV5-1, the J gene TRBJ2-5; possible D gene TRBD1, 6 bases. This CDR3 has 14 residues. Trimming pared 0 bases from V and 2 bases from J, leaving 8 bases between. The V gene's germline CDR1 is SGHRS and CDR2 YFSETQ. CDR3 in DNA: TGCGCCAGCAGCTTGGGGACAGCACAAGAGACCCAGTACTTC. Translated, it gives CASSLGTAQETQYF.

The gene calls are TRBV5-1 and TRBJ2-5, with TRBD1 matching 8 bases. The V gene end was trimmed by 0 bases and the J gene end by 3 bases; junction bases not matched to a gene: 4. The CDR3 contains 15 residues. Germline lookup yields CDR1 SGHRS and CDR2 YFSETQ. The CDR3 loop reads CASSLGTGGKETQYF. Here the CDR3 DNA reads TGCGCCAGCAGCTTGGGTACAGGGGGTAAAGAGACCCAGTACTTC.

V gene TRBV9 combines with J gene TRBJ1-1, with D maybe TRBD1 (5 bases). The CDR3 extends over 14 amino acids. Germline CDR1 and CDR2: SGDLS and YYNGEE. The ends were cut back, 6 bases at V and 0 bases at J, with 12 bases in the middle. DNA of the CDR3: TGTGCCAGCAAGGAGGGGCTCATGAACACTGAAGCTTTCTTT. Residues: CASKEGLMNTEAFF. Variable domain in full (rest from reference TRBV9 and TRBJ1-1): DSGVTQTPKHLITATGQRVTLRCSPRSGDLSVYWYQQSLDQGLQFLIQYYNGEERAKGNILERFSAQQFPDLHSELNLSSLELGDSALYFCASKEGLMNTEAFFGQGTRLTVV.

The CDR3 is CAISGDGGTASYNEQFF. CDR3 sequence (DNA): TGTGCCATCAGTGGGGACGGAGGGACTGCCTCCTACAATGAGCAGTTCTTC. This chain uses TRBV10-3 with TRBJ2-1; the D gene is possibly TRBD2 (6 bases). The CDR3 length is 17 residues. V was shortened by 4 bases and J by 0 bases, with 16 bases between the two germline ends. Germline V gene data show CDR1 as ENHRY and CDR2 as SYGVKD.

V gene TRBV9 combines with J gene TRBJ1-3; D remains unclear. The germline CDR1 and CDR2 sequences are SGDLS and YYNGEE. V shed 3 bases and J shed 4 bases, with 23 bases lying between them. The CDR3 contains 18 residues. DNA of the CDR3: TGTGCCAGCAGCGCCTTAGCGCCGACTAGACGGGCAGGAAACACCATATATTTT. It yields the protein CASSALAPTRRAGNTIYF.

V is TRBV6-5 and J is TRBJ1-2, with TRBD1 matching 10 bases. The CDR3 contains 14 residues. In germline, CDR1 is MNHEY, CDR2 SVGAGI. The V gene end was trimmed by 2 bases and the J gene end by 7 bases; junction bases not matched to a gene: 4. The CDR3 sequence is CASSYRTGGLGYTF. As DNA, the CDR3 is TGTGCCAGCAGTTACCGGACAGGGGGTCTTGGCTACACCTTC.

V usage is TRBV27 and J usage is TRBJ1-2; the D gene is possibly TRBD1 (5 bases). The CDR3 consists of 15 residues. Trimming shortened V by 4 bases and J by 1 base, and 13 bases separated the two germline ends. Germline V lookup: CDR1 MNHEY, CDR2 SMNVEV (reference sequence). DNA of the CDR3: TGTGCCAGCAGTTCCGCGGGACCTAATAACTATGGCTACACCTTC. Its protein product is CASSSAGPNNYGYTF.

This chain connects TRBV7-8 to TRBJ2-7; 9 bases line up with TRBD2. CDR1 is SGHVS, CDR2 FQNEAQ, per germline. The CDR3 is 18 amino acids. Trimming removed 4 bases from V and 0 bases from J; junction bases left unmatched: 13. The CDR3 sequence is CASSSPSRLAGSSYEQYF. CDR3 DNA: TGTGCCAGCAGCTCCCCTAGTCGGCTAGCGGGGAGCTCCTACGAGCAGTACTTC.

J is TRBJ2-6 and V is TRBV19; the D is unclear. V lost 7 bases and J 0 bases, leaving 10 bases between the germline ends. The germline V gene has CDR1 LNHDA and CDR2 SQIVND (reference sequence). The CDR3 has 15 residues. CDR3: CASTFSVSGANVLTF. CDR3 DNA: TGTGCCAGTACTTTCTCAGTCTCTGGGGCCAACGTCCTGACTTTC.

The genes are TRBV7-9 and TRBJ1-5; 8 bases match TRBD1. Germline V gene sequence: CDR1 SEHNR, CDR2 FQNEAQ (reference sequence). The CDR3 is made up of 19 amino acids. Trimming at V came to 4 bases and at J to 1 base, leaving 15 bases not matched to a gene. The CDR3 DNA follows: TGTGCCAGCAGCTCGGGACAGGTAGGGGATCTATTGAGCAATCAGCCCCAGCATTTT. Protein sequence: CASSSGQVGDLLSNQPQHF. Combining the CDR3 with reference TRBV7-9 and TRBJ1-5 gives the whole variable domain DTGVSQNPRHKITKRGQNVTFRCDPISEHNRLYWYRQTLGQGPEFLTYFQNEAQLEKSRLLSDRFSAERPKGSFSTLEIQRTEQGDSAMYLCASSSGQVGDLLSNQPQHFGDGTRLSIL.

To note about this clone: The junction differs from germline at one of its ends, possibly a read error. The chain joins TRBV19 to TRBJ1-6; D gene uncertain. The CDR3 has 15 amino acids. Germline CDR1 reads LNHDA; CDR2 reads SQIVND (reference sequence). CDR3 coding DNA: TGTGCCAGTAGTATAGACAACTCCAATAATTCACCCCTCCACTTT. Residues: CASSIDNSNNSPLHF. Using reference TRBV19 and TRBJ1-6 for the parts outside the CDR3, the full variable domain is DGGITQSPKYLFRKEGQNVTLSCEQNLNHDAMYWYRQDPGQGLRLIYYSQIVNDFQKGDIAEGYSVSREKKESFPLTVTSAQKNPTAFYLCASSIDNSNNSPLHFGNGTRLTVT.

This clone has only one observation. The CDR3 protein is CASSQDWGIAGAPLEQFF. CDR3 in DNA: TGCGCCAGCAGCCAAGATTGGGGGATAGCGGGGGCCCCCCTAGAGCAGTTCTTC. V gene TRBV4-1 combines with J gene TRBJ2-1, with 9 bases that match TRBD2. Germline assignment: CDR1 MGHRA and CDR2 YSYEKL. This CDR3 is built from 18 residues. The ends lost 0 bases at V and 10 bases at J; junction bases unmatched: 16.

The J gene is TRBJ1-1, the V gene TRBV27; 7 bases agree with TRBD1. Trimming took 6 bases from V and 3 from J; bases not matched to a gene: 7. CDR3 size: 14 residues. Germline CDR1 MNHEY, CDR2 SMNVEV (reference sequence). Written as DNA, the CDR3 is TGTGCCAGCAGGCGGGCAGGGGGGTACACTGAAGCTTTCTTT. Translating it yields CASRRAGGYTEAFF.

The J gene is TRBJ2-7, the V gene TRBV27; D is undetermined. The CDR3 spans 14 residues. Trimming shortened V by 3 bases and J by 2 bases, and 11 bases separated the two germline ends. Germline CDR1 MNHEY, CDR2 SMNVEV (reference sequence). Here the CDR3 reads CASSLHSLTYEQYF. CDR3 in DNA: TGTGCCAGCAGTTTGCACAGCTTAACCTACGAGCAGTACTTC.